Listed below are T cell receptor beta chains from one sample, sequenced in a study of blood T cell repertoires in COVID-19. Sequencing was performed with immunoSEQ multiplex PCR; in TCRdb, only in-frame clones are kept and a portion is missing. The sample carries around 700,000 clones, approximately 90% recorded once. The material sequenced was peripheral blood. All receptors come from a woman aged 18-29 years with acute or convalescent COVID-19. The CDR3 runs from the conserved cysteine through the conserved F or W. Fields, in order: V gene, D gene, CDR3 length, J gene, clone size, CDR3 protein, CDR3 DNA. A D gene is named only where the DNA matches it firmly. Rows may omit the clone size; those that give it use once, few, many or a size class.

>TRBV19|-|13|TRBJ1-1|once
CASSWGRATEAFF
TGTGCCAGTAGTTGGGGGCGCGCAACTGAAGCTTTCTTT
>TRBV6-2/TRBV6-3|TRBD1|16|TRBJ2-6|many
CASSLTGGSGANVLTF
TGTGCCAGCAGTTTGACAGGGGGCTCTGGGGCCAACGTCCTGACTTTC
>TRBV6-1|-|16|TRBJ2-1|few
CASSGGPHSSYNEQFF
TGTGCCAGCAGTGGGGGGCCCCACAGCTCCTACAATGAGCAGTTCTTC
>TRBV27|TRBD2|18|TRBJ2-5|-
CASSLSTSGGASGETQYF
TGTGCCAGCAGTCTCTCCACTAGCGGGGGGGCCAGTGGAGAGACCCAGTACTTC
>TRBV9|-|17|TRBJ1-3|-
CASSVYEAYLSGNTIYF
TGTGCCAGCAGCGTTTACGAGGCCTACCTCTCTGGAAACACCATATATTTT
>TRBV7-6|-|15|TRBJ2-3|-
CASSLEAGATDTQYF
TGTGCCAGCAGCTTAGAGGCAGGCGCCACAGATACGCAGTATTTT
>TRBV24-1|-|12|TRBJ1-5|few
CATSDRDTYQHF
TGTGCCACCAGTGATAGGGACACATACCAGCATTTT
>TRBV7-2|-|17|TRBJ1-2|-
CASSLLPGLSVRGGYTF
TGTGCCAGCAGCTTATTGCCAGGGCTTTCAGTTAGAGGTGGCTACACCTTC
>TRBV9|TRBD1|14|TRBJ1-1|-
CASSPRQGGTEAFF
TGTGCCAGCAGCCCCAGACAGGGGGGCACTGAAGCTTTCTTT
>TRBV7-9|TRBD1|17|TRBJ1-1|-
CASSPPDRAGLNTEAFF
TGTGCCAGCAGCCCGCCAGACAGGGCGGGTTTAAACACTGAAGCTTTCTTT
>TRBV6-6|TRBD1|14|TRBJ1-2|-
CASSYAGQSYGYTF
TGTGCCAGCAGTTACGCGGGACAGAGCTATGGCTACACCTTC
>TRBV5-6|-|12|TRBJ2-7|few
CASSLQGYEQYF
TGTGCCAGCAGCTTACAGGGATACGAGCAGTACTTC
>TRBV6-5|TRBD1|14|TRBJ1-2|-
CASSYNDRGGGYTF
TGTGCCAGCAGTTACAATGACAGGGGTGGTGGCTACACCTTC
>TRBV5-6|-|14|TRBJ1-5|once
CASSLGVGSQPQHF
TGTGCCAGCAGCTTGGGGGTGGGGAGTCAGCCCCAGCATTTT
>TRBV7-3|TRBD1|13|TRBJ2-7|-
CASSSDRGYEQYF
TGTGCCAGCAGCTCAGACAGGGGCTACGAGCAGTACTTC
>TRBV7-2|TRBD2|18|TRBJ2-2|-
CASSPSGTSGGASGELFF
TGTGCCAGCAGCCCATCCGGGACTAGCGGGGGGGCGTCCGGGGAGCTGTTTTTT
>TRBV4-3|TRBD1|13|TRBJ2-7|-
CASSGGTGREQYF
TGCGCCAGCAGTGGTGGGACAGGGCGAGAGCAGTACTTC
>TRBV5-1|TRBD1|12|TRBJ1-2|few
CASSLIEGAITF
TGCGCCAGCAGCTTGATCGAGGGGGCGATCACCTTC
>TRBV27|-|15|TRBJ2-1|-
CASSLSPTLYGEQFF
TGTGCCAGCAGTTTATCCCCCACCTTATACGGTGAGCAGTTCTTC
>TRBV27|TRBD1|14|TRBJ1-2|-
CASSPQGQVYGYTF
TGTGCCAGCAGCCCACAAGGACAGGTCTATGGCTACACCTTC
>TRBV9|TRBD2|13|TRBJ2-3|-
CASSRGLRDTQYF
TGTGCCAGCAGCCGGGGACTAAGGGATACGCAGTATTTT
>TRBV5-4|-|14|TRBJ2-5|-
CASSLGARQETQYF
TGTGCCAGCAGCTTGGGTGCCAGACAAGAGACCCAGTACTTC